Following are 19 T cell receptor beta chains from one sample sequenced in a study of T cell responses to AZD1222 COVID-19 vaccine. The data were produced by immunoSEQ multiplex PCR, yet TCRdb's version contains in-frame clones alone and is incomplete. The sample has around 120,000 clones, 75% to 90% seen once; the top ten hold approximately 6.5%. The source material was peripheral blood, sampled 28 days after the second AZD1222 dose. The receptor source for this set is an adult who received the AZD1222 COVID-19 vaccine.

This chain uses TRBV2 with TRBJ2-5; the match to TRBD2 covers 15 bases. The V and J ends lost 3 bases and 2 bases, in that order; junction bases with no gene match: 7. Per germline, CDR1 SNHLY and CDR2 FYNNEI. There are 18 residues in the CDR3. This CDR3 is CASSDAGLAGGRQETQYF. DNA of the CDR3: TGTGCCAGCAGTGACGCGGGACTAGCGGGAGGTCGGCAAGAGACCCAGTACTTC.

The chain recombines TRBV2 with TRBJ1-1; 8 bases map to TRBD1. The CDR3 runs 12 residues. CDR1 and CDR2 from the germline V gene are SNHLY and FYNNEI. V gave up 10 bases and J gave up 6 bases; unmatched junction bases: 7. The CDR3 DNA reads as TGTGCCACCCAAGACAGGGGTTCTGAAGCTTTCTTT. Translation: CATQDRGSEAFF.

The V gene is TRBV25-1, the J gene TRBJ1-1; the D gene is possibly TRBD1 (6 bases). Trimming stripped 1 base from V and 7 bases from J, with 13 bases between. The CDR3 extends over 14 amino acids. Germline V gene sequence: CDR1 MGHDK, CDR2 SYGVNS. The CDR3 loop is CASSESGGRNEAFF. CDR3 nucleotide sequence: TGTGCCAGCAGTGAATCGGGGGGGCGCAATGAAGCTTTCTTT. Variable domain in full (rest from reference TRBV25-1 and TRBJ1-1): EADIYQTPRYLVIGTGKKITLECSQTMGHDKMYWYQQDPGMELHLIHYSYGVNSTEKGDLSSESTVSRIRTEHFPLTLESARPSHTSQYLCASSESGGRNEAFFGQGTRLTVV.

The chain combines TRBV7-6 with TRBJ1-6, with 8 nucleotides matching TRBD1. The trim removed 4 bases at V and 9 bases at J, leaving 8 bases unmatched. There are 15 residues in the CDR3. Germline CDR1 reads SGHVS; CDR2 reads FNYEAQ. The CDR3: CASSWDSGGGSPLHF. The CDR3 bases are TGTGCCAGCAGCTGGGACTCAGGGGGCGGTTCACCCCTCCACTTT.

V is TRBV10-3 and J is TRBJ1-6, with D uncertain. Germline loops: CDR1 ENHRY, CDR2 SYGVKD. The CDR3 has 14 amino acids. The ends were cut back, 10 bases at V and 5 bases at J, with 15 bases in the middle. The CDR3 protein is CATKDRSNNSPLHF. The CDR3 bases are TGTGCCACCAAGGACCGAAGTAATAATTCACCCCTCCACTTT.

The V and J genes are TRBV25-1 and TRBJ2-7, with 8 bases aligning to TRBD2. Germline CDR1 and CDR2: MGHDK and SYGVNS. J gave up 5 bases and V 3 bases, and 3 bases lay outside the gene matches. The CDR3 is 13 residues long. The CDR3 here is CASSDGLAHEQYF. DNA of the CDR3: TGTGCCAGCAGTGATGGACTAGCCCACGAGCAGTACTTC.

This clone was seen a single time. V usage is TRBV5-1 and J usage is TRBJ1-2; 11 nucleotides agree with TRBD1. This CDR3 comprises 18 residues. CDR1 is SGHRS and CDR2 is YFSETQ in the germline V gene. Losses at the gene ends were 0 bases for V and 2 bases for J; bases not matched to a gene: 9. The CDR3 nucleotides are TGCGCCAGCAGCTTGGTAGGACAGGGGGCCTCAGCAAACTATGGCTACACCTTC. Its protein is CASSLVGQGASANYGYTF.

The chain is built from TRBV20-1 and TRBJ1-1; D call uncertain. CDR1 DFQATT and CDR2 SNEGSKA come from the germline V gene (reference sequence). The V and J ends lost 3 bases and 1 base respectively, with 12 bases between them. This CDR3 region has 14 residues. CDR3 nucleotides: TGCAGTGCTAGTCTCTCCGGCCCGAACACTGAAGCTTTCTTT. Residues: CSASLSGPNTEAFF.

The chain couples TRBV5-6 to TRBJ1-3; D call uncertain. Germline assignment: CDR1 SGHDT and CDR2 YYEEEE. V lost 0 bases to trimming and J lost 1 base, with 2 bases between them. The CDR3 runs 13 residues. The DNA of the CDR3 is TGTGCCAGCAGCTTGGGATCTGGAAACACCATATATTTT. This gives the protein CASSLGSGNTIYF.

This clone has a single count. The J gene is TRBJ1-1, the V gene TRBV28, with 9 bases fitting TRBD1. The junction had 3 bases not matched to a gene; V was cut back by 6 bases and J by 1 base. The CDR3 is 14 residues long. Germline CDR1 and CDR2: MDHEN and SYDVKM. The CDR3 reads CASSRTGANTEAFF. In DNA, the CDR3 is TGTGCCAGCAGCAGGACAGGGGCGAACACTGAAGCTTTCTTT.

The V call is TRBV5-1, the J call TRBJ2-5; TRBD2 matches 9 bases. The CDR3 has 13 residues. The germline V gene encodes CDR1 SGHRS and CDR2 YFSETQ. The trim removed 2 bases at V and 5 bases at J, leaving 1 base unmatched. CDR3 sequence: CASSLGLAETQYF. The CDR3 DNA follows: TGCGCCAGCAGCTTAGGACTAGCGGAGACCCAGTACTTC.

The chain employs TRBV5-4 and TRBJ2-7; 8 nucleotides line up with TRBD2. J lost 5 bases, V lost 3 bases, and 13 bases had no gene match. This CDR3 has 16 residues. Per germline, CDR1 SGHNT and CDR2 YYREEE (reference sequence). CDR3 sequence reads: CASSWAGTRIENEQYF. The CDR3 nucleotides are TGTGCCAGCAGCTGGGCCGGGACTAGGATTGAGAACGAGCAGTACTTC.

The V call is TRBV4-1, the J call TRBJ2-3, with TRBD2 matching 11 bases. Per the germline V gene, CDR1 is MGHRA and CDR2 is YSYEKL. The CDR3 contains 18 residues. The V and J ends lost 6 bases and 5 bases, in that order; junction bases with no gene match: 16. The DNA for the CDR3 is TGCGCCAGCAGTCCTGGGTCGACTAGCGGGGCTCGGAGAGATACGCAGTATTTT. This gives the protein CASSPGSTSGARRDTQYF.

The chain recombines TRBV30 with TRBJ1-3; D remains ambiguous. Trimming shortened V by 2 bases and J by 3 bases, and 2 bases separated the two germline ends. The germline V gene has CDR1 GTSNPN and CDR2 SVGIG (reference sequence). The CDR3 has 11 amino acids. For the CDR3, the DNA is TGTGCCTGGAGTCATGGAAACACCATATATTTT. Its protein product is CAWSHGNTIYF. Based on the CDR3 plus reference TRBV30 and TRBJ1-3, the full variable domain is SQTIHQWPATLVQPVGSPLSLECTVEGTSNPNLYWYRQAAGRGLQLLFYSVGIGQISSEVPQNLSASRPQDRQFILSSKKLLLSDSGFYLCAWSHGNTIYFGEGSWLTVV.

J is TRBJ1-5 and V is TRBV19; D remains unclear. V was pared by 2 bases and J by 4 bases, with 6 bases between. Germline loops: CDR1 LNHDA, CDR2 SQIVND (reference sequence). This CDR3 comprises 13 residues. Here the CDR3 DNA reads TGTGCCAGTAGTATATCCGTGAATCAGCCCCAGCATTTT. This codes for CASSISVNQPQHF.

V gene TRBV6-1 combines with J gene TRBJ2-7; a possible D gene is TRBD2 (5 bases). This CDR3 contains 14 residues. V lost 3 bases and J 6 bases, leaving 15 bases between the germline ends. Germline V gives CDR1 MNHNS, CDR2 SASEGT. Here the CDR3 reads CASSDGIGRGEQYF. The DNA for the CDR3 is TGTGCCAGCAGTGATGGGATTGGACGGGGCGAGCAGTACTTC.

The rearrangement joins TRBV12-2 to TRBJ2-7; the table's D call, TRBD1, was not checked against the DNA. TRBV12-2 is a pseudogene. CDR3 length: 15 amino acids. The CDR3: CASRLPTMYLYEQYF. CDR3 DNA: TGTGCAAGTCGCTTACCCACAATGTACCTCTACGAGCAGTACTTC.

CDR3: CASSYRTEITEAFF. DNA of the CDR3: TGTGCCAGCAGTTACCGGACCGAGATAACTGAAGCTTTCTTT. The V and J genes are TRBV6-5 and TRBJ1-1, with D uncertain. Trimming cost V 2 bases and J 5 bases, with 12 bases left between them. Germline V CDR1 and CDR2: MNHEY, SVGAGI. The CDR3 runs to 14 residues.

The rearrangement links TRBV25-1 to TRBJ2-5; D may be TRBD1 (5 bases). Trimming took off 0 bases at V and 2 bases at J, with 16 bases between the two ends. Germline CDR1 reads MGHDK; CDR2 reads SYGVNS. The CDR3 has 17 amino acids. Here the CDR3 DNA reads TGTGCCAGCAGTGAATACCCCGGCGCAAGGGGACAAGAGACCCAGTACTTC. Its protein product is CASSEYPGARGQETQYF.